Each of the 23 T cell receptor beta chains below was sequenced from the same sample in a study of T cell responses to AZD1222 COVID-19 vaccine. Sequenced by immunoSEQ multiplex PCR; TCRdb stores in-frame clones only, minus some. The repertoire consists of roughly 93,000 clones, with roughly 90% occurring once and the leading ten covering roughly 2.8%. The starting material was peripheral blood, obtained on day 0 of MenACWY control vaccination. The origin of the receptors is an adult in good health.

The chain has TRBV6-5 and TRBJ1-2; 7 bases line up with TRBD1. V trimming: 6 bases; J trimming: 6 bases; junction bases outside the gene matches: 7. CDR1 is MNHEY and CDR2 is SVGAGI in the germline V gene. The CDR3 is made up of 13 amino acids. The CDR3 loop is CASSSDRVNGYTF. Here the CDR3 DNA reads TGTGCCAGCAGCTCCGACAGGGTAAATGGCTACACCTTC.

V usage is TRBV2 and J usage is TRBJ1-2; D remains ambiguous. V lost 11 bases, J lost 0 bases, and 13 bases lay in between. The CDR3 length is 13 residues. CDR1 is SNHLY, CDR2 FYNNEI, per germline. The CDR3 loop is CALPQRANYGYTF. The CDR3 coding sequence is TGTGCCCTCCCGCAGAGAGCTAACTATGGCTACACCTTC.

The V call is TRBV9, the J call TRBJ2-2; the D gene is possibly TRBD1 (6 bases). Per germline, CDR1 SGDLS and CDR2 YYNGEE. This CDR3 comprises 15 residues. V lost 0 bases and J lost 4, with 10 bases in between. As DNA, the CDR3 is TGTGCCAGCAGCGTAGAGGGCAGGGGCACCGGGGAGCTGTTTTTT. Translated, it gives CASSVEGRGTGELFF.

The genes are TRBV5-1 and TRBJ1-4, with TRBD1 as a possible D gene (6 bases). Trimming removed 6 bases from V and 4 bases from J, with 16 bases in between. The germline CDR1 and CDR2 sequences are SGHRS and YFSETQ. This CDR3 spans 15 amino acids. The CDR3: CASTPTGTNNEKLFF. The CDR3 DNA follows: TGCGCCAGCACCCCAACCGGGACAAATAATGAAAAACTGTTTTTT. The full variable domain, completed using reference TRBV5-1 and TRBJ1-4, is KAGVTQTPRYLIKTRGQQVTLSCSPISGHRSVSWYQQTPGQGLQFLFEYFSETQRNKGNFPGRFSGRQFSNSRSEMNVSTLELGDSALYLCASTPTGTNNEKLFFGSGTQLSVL.

Written as DNA, the CDR3 is TGCGCCAGCAGCTGGGAGCGGGCAGGGATCCCCGGGGAGCTGTTTTTT. This gives the protein CASSWERAGIPGELFF. The gene calls are TRBV5-1 and TRBJ2-2, with D maybe TRBD2 (6 bases). V was trimmed by 3 bases and J by 6 bases, leaving 18 bases between them. The CDR3 extends over 16 amino acids. Germline V gene sequence: CDR1 SGHRS, CDR2 YFSETQ. The full variable domain, with the rest looked up from reference TRBV5-1 and TRBJ2-2, is KAGVTQTPRYLIKTRGQQVTLSCSPISGHRSVSWYQQTPGQGLQFLFEYFSETQRNKGNFPGRFSGRQFSNSRSEMNVSTLELGDSALYLCASSWERAGIPGELFFGEGSRLTVL.

The chain combines TRBV6-2 or TRBV6-3 with TRBJ2-7; D uncertain. V shed 4 bases and J shed 3 bases, with 10 bases lying between them. The germline CDR1 and CDR2 sequences are MNHEY and SVGEGT. The CDR3 is 13 amino acids. In DNA form, the CDR3 reads TGTGCCAGCAGTTTCGGCACATACTACGAGCAGTACTTC. This gives the protein CASSFGTYYEQYF.

J is TRBJ1-1 and V is TRBV6-2 or TRBV6-3, with TRBD1 matching 7 bases. This CDR3 is built from 19 residues. After removal of 6 bases from V and 4 bases from J, the junction contained 23 bases not matched to a gene. Germline CDR1 and CDR2: MNHEY and SVGEGT. The CDR3, as DNA: TGTGCCAGCAGCCTACTTTTGCCTATCCCACAGGGGACGGGCACTGAAGCTTTCTTT. Amino acids: CASSLLLPIPQGTGTEAFF.

This clone was counted between two and nine times. J is TRBJ1-2 and V is TRBV6-5; the D is unclear. This CDR3 spans 14 amino acids. The V gene's germline CDR1 is MNHEY and CDR2 SVGAGI. V was clipped by 3 bases and J by 2 bases, with 10 bases between them. For the CDR3, the DNA is TGTGCCAGCAGTTATGGGGTGTTGAACTATGGCTACACCTTC. This translates into CASSYGVLNYGYTF.

The genes are TRBV14 and TRBJ2-7; D gene uncertain. Trimming left V 0 bases short and J 7 bases short, with 13 bases between. This CDR3 comprises 14 residues. Germline V lookup: CDR1 SGHDN, CDR2 FVKESK. The CDR3 bases are TGTGCCAGCAGCCAAGATCTGGTTTTAGGGGAGCAGTACTTC. This encodes CASSQDLVLGEQYF.

In regard to this clone: One end of the junction is discordant with germline, which a read error may explain. The CDR3 DNA reads as TGTGCCCGCAGCCAAGAGGACAGGAGGCATTCACCCCTCCACTTT. Protein product: CARSQEDRRHSPLHF. The chain uses TRBV14 and TRBJ1-6, with 7 positions matching TRBD1. CDR1 is SGHDN and CDR2 is FVKESK in the germline V gene. The CDR3 extends over 15 amino acids. The full variable domain, completed using reference TRBV14 and TRBJ1-6, is EAGVTQFPSHSVIEKGQTVTLRCDPISGHDNLYWYRRVMGKEIKFLLHFVKESKQDESGMPNNRFLAERTGGTYSTLKVQPAELEDSGVYFCARSQEDRRHSPLHFGNGTRLTVT.

The rearrangement links TRBV19 to TRBJ2-6, with 9 positions matching TRBD1. The CDR3 length is 19 residues. The V and J ends lost 7 bases and 0 bases, in that order; junction bases with no gene match: 13. Germline V gene data show CDR1 as LNHDA and CDR2 as SQIVND (reference sequence). CDR3 sequence (DNA): TGTGCCAGTATAGGACAGGGGTCATTGGGTCCCTCTGGGGCCAACGTCCTGACTTTC. Amino acid sequence: CASIGQGSLGPSGANVLTF.

V gene TRBV6-2 or TRBV6-3 combines with J gene TRBJ1-1, with D maybe TRBD1 (5 bases). Per germline, CDR1 MNHEY and CDR2 SVGEGT. The V end was cut by 5 bases, the J end by 1 base, with 11 bases between. The CDR3 contains 14 residues. The CDR3 protein is CASSPDTGNTEAFF. The CDR3, as DNA: TGTGCCAGCAGTCCGGACACCGGGAACACTGAAGCTTTCTTT.

The rearrangement links TRBV6-5 to TRBJ2-7, with 13 bases fitting TRBD2. V trimming: 6 bases; J trimming: 2 bases; junction bases outside the gene matches: 4. Germline CDR1 is MNHEY and CDR2 is SVGAGI. The CDR3 is made up of 15 amino acids. CDR3 DNA: TGTGCCAGCAGATGGGGACTAGCGGGAACCTACGAGCAGTACTTC. This sequence encodes CASRWGLAGTYEQYF.

The chain joins TRBV10-2 to TRBJ2-1, with 11 bases aligning to TRBD2. Germline loops: CDR1 WSHSY, CDR2 SAAADI. J gave up 7 bases and V 5 bases, and 7 bases lay outside the gene matches. This CDR3 comprises 15 residues. The CDR3 DNA reads as TGCGCCAGCAGTTTAATAGCGGGGGGGCGAAATGAGCAGTTCTTC. Protein: CASSLIAGGRNEQFF.

This chain links TRBV20-1 with TRBJ1-5; 8 bases match TRBD1. This CDR3 spans 15 amino acids. The junction had 11 bases not matched to a gene; V was cut back by 3 bases and J by 7 bases. The germline V gene has CDR1 DFQATT and CDR2 SNEGSKA (reference sequence). This CDR3 is CSASRDRGGYQPQHF. The CDR3 region has the DNA TGCAGTGCTAGTCGTGACAGGGGAGGTTACCAGCCCCAGCATTTT.

The chain joins TRBV18 to TRBJ2-7, with TRBD1 identical over 10 bases. CDR3 length equals 15 residues. Looked up from germline, CDR1 is KGHSH and CDR2 is LQKENI. Unmatched junction bases numbered 8, after V lost 6 bases and J lost 3 bases. The DNA of the CDR3 is TGTGCCAGCTCCGAGCGACAGGGGGCATACTACGAGCAGTACTTC. Its protein product is CASSERQGAYYEQYF.

The CDR3 loop is CASMAGSTTDTQYF. The DNA for the CDR3 is TGTGCCAGCATGGCAGGGTCCACCACAGATACGCAGTATTTT. The gene calls are TRBV6-5 and TRBJ2-3; a weak D match, TRBD1 (5 bases). Trimming took off 7 bases at V and 2 bases at J, with 13 bases between the two ends. The CDR3 extends over 14 amino acids. Germline CDR1 MNHEY, CDR2 SVGAGI.

The chain employs TRBV4-1 and TRBJ1-2; no definite D call. The CDR3 consists of 16 residues. CDR1 and CDR2 (germline): MGHRA, YSYEKL. The V and J ends lost 1 base and 0 bases respectively, with 12 bases between them. The CDR3 sequence: CASSQVFGDTNYGYTF. CDR3 DNA sequence: TGCGCCAGCAGCCAAGTATTCGGAGACACTAACTATGGCTACACCTTC.

A few counts support this clone. The chain links TRBV6-2 or TRBV6-3 to TRBJ1-1; the D gene is possibly TRBD1 (6 bases). This CDR3 comprises 14 residues. Germline CDR1 and CDR2: MNHEY and SVGEGT. Trimming cost V 4 bases and J 2 bases, with 11 bases left between them. CDR3 coding DNA: TGTGCCAGCAGTTTGGGCAGGGGTAACACTGAAGCTTTCTTT. This translates into CASSLGRGNTEAFF.

V usage is TRBV12-3 or TRBV12-4 and J usage is TRBJ2-1, with D possibly called TRBD1 or TRBD2 (5 bases each). This CDR3 region has 13 residues. Trimming shortened V by 1 base and J by 4 bases, and 5 bases separated the two germline ends. CDR3 sequence reads: CASSLGGYNEQFF. CDR3 coding DNA: TGTGCCAGCAGTTTAGGGGGGTACAATGAGCAGTTCTTC.

The chain carries TRBV19 and TRBJ1-5; D gene unclear. The V and J ends lost 7 bases and 2 bases respectively, with 15 bases between them. Germline values: CDR1 LNHDA, CDR2 SQIVND (reference sequence). The CDR3 has 15 amino acids. CDR3 DNA: TGTGCCAGTACTGCCGGCCTCCGGGGCAATCAGCCCCAGCATTTT. As protein: CASTAGLRGNQPQHF.

This clone was counted a few times. The rearrangement uses TRBV5-1 and TRBJ1-2, with 9 bases identical to TRBD1. Germline V lookup: CDR1 SGHRS, CDR2 YFSETQ. The CDR3 sequence is 17 residues long. V dropped 5 bases and J dropped 3; count of bases not matched to a gene: 14. The CDR3 sequence: CASRPPGQGKWDYGYTF. In nucleotides, the CDR3 is TGCGCCAGCAGACCTCCGGGACAGGGAAAGTGGGACTATGGCTACACCTTC.

The genes are TRBV11-3 and TRBJ2-3; 7 bases fit TRBD1. Unmatched junction bases numbered 4, after V lost 1 base and J lost 0 bases. The CDR3 length is 16 residues. From germline, CDR1 is SGHNT and CDR2 YENEEA. The CDR3 reads CASSLVRDRSTDTQYF. In nucleotides, the CDR3 is TGTGCCAGCAGCTTAGTTAGGGACAGAAGCACAGATACGCAGTATTTT.